This TCR beta chain was retrieved from a study of T cell repertoires in cytomegalovirus infection. With respect to this clonotype: The antigen is undetermined.

One entry per CDR3 protein, called by TCRdb with MiXCR from the reads. The sample includes hundreds of thousands of distinct CDR3 sequences, roughly 34% seen only once; the top ten take roughly 16%. V dropped 0 bases and J dropped 4 bases, with 7 bases sitting between them. Per germline, CDR1 LGHNA and CDR2 YNFKEQ. The CDR3 loop spans 14 amino acids. The chain couples TRBV4-2 to TRBJ2-1; D gene ambiguous. The sequence derives from a human donor in good health (CMV status not recorded). Some clones in this sample may be carry-over from other donors' samples. The sequencing used cultured PBMCs, collected from culture after CMV antigen stimulation. CDR3 protein: CASSQEAGYNEQFF. Here the CDR3 DNA reads TGTGCCAGCAGCCAAGAAGCTGGGTACAATGAGCAGTTCTTC.